The 32 T cell receptor beta chains below were found in one sample sequenced in a study of PD-1 blockade in classical Hodgkin lymphoma. Every patient experienced relapse after autologous stem cell transplantation, and brentuximab vedotin exposure varied. Sequencing used immunoSEQ multiplex PCR; TCRdb keeps in-frame clones, though not all of them. The sample shows around 25,000 clones, roughly 80% of them seen only once. This specimen was peripheral blood mononuclear cells (PBMCs), taken before the second cycle of nivolumab. The receptors come from a human donor with classical Hodgkin lymphoma.

V and J are TRBV7-2 and TRBJ2-7; the D gene is possibly TRBD1 (5 bases). Germline V CDR1 and CDR2: SGHTA, FQGNSA. V was shortened by 5 bases and J by 5 bases, with 19 bases between the two germline ends. CDR3 length: 15 amino acids. CDR3 residues: CASSPTGRALHEQYF. For the CDR3, the DNA is TGTGCCAGCAGCCCTACCGGCAGGGCGTTACACGAGCAGTACTTC.

The V gene is TRBV19, the J gene TRBJ2-5, with TRBD1 identical over 10 bases. The germline CDR1 and CDR2 sequences are LNHDA and SQIVND (reference sequence). The V gene end was trimmed by 6 bases and the J gene end by 5 bases; junction bases not matched to a gene: 18. This CDR3 contains 18 residues. CDR3 DNA: TGTGCCAGTAGGGGAGACAGGGGGCAGCTCAATACGGAGGAGACCCAGTACTTC. Its protein is CASRGDRGQLNTEETQYF.

As DNA, the CDR3 is TGTGCCAGTAGTCCCCGACGGGGGCATACCTATAATTCACCCCTCCACTTT. Its translation is CASSPRRGHTYNSPLHF. The chain has TRBV19 and TRBJ1-6; D possibly corresponds to TRBD1 (6 bases). The CDR3 runs 17 residues. Germline V gene data show CDR1 as LNHDA and CDR2 as SQIVND (reference sequence). The ends were cut back, 5 bases at V and 2 bases at J, with 16 bases in the middle.

The gene calls are TRBV18 and TRBJ2-1; 7 nucleotides match TRBD2. The V segment lost 0 bases and the J segment 2 bases; nucleotides outside the gene matches: 7. CDR1 is KGHSH and CDR2 is LQKENI in the germline V gene. The CDR3 extends over 17 amino acids. In nucleotides, the CDR3 is TGTGCCAGCTCACCACCCAAGCGGGGCACAACCTACAATGAGCAGTTCTTC. Translating gives CASSPPKRGTTYNEQFF.

The chain is built from TRBV28 and TRBJ2-2; the D is unclear. The CDR3 contains 14 residues. The V end lost 7 bases, the J end lost 3 bases, and 12 bases lay between the germline ends. Germline assignment: CDR1 MDHEN and CDR2 SYDVKM. The CDR3 DNA sequence: TGTGCCAGCACAAGGCGTCCATACACCGGGGAGCTGTTTTTT. Its translation: CASTRRPYTGELFF.

This chain links TRBV11-3 with TRBJ2-1; a weak D match, TRBD1 (7 bases). The CDR3 totals 15 residues. V gave up 3 bases and J gave up 4 bases, with 13 bases separating them. Germline V CDR1 and CDR2: SGHNT, YENEEA. This CDR3 reads CASSLEGQPYNEQFF. The CDR3 nucleotides are TGTGCCAGCAGCTTGGAGGGACAGCCTTACAATGAGCAGTTCTTC.

The CDR3 here is CASSPPATNTEAFF. The CDR3, as DNA: TGTGCCAGCTCACCACCGGCCACGAACACTGAAGCTTTCTTT. The chain carries TRBV18 and TRBJ1-1; no reliable D call. The V end lost 0 bases, the J end lost 1 base, and 6 bases lay between the germline ends. The CDR3 consists of 14 residues. CDR1 is KGHSH, CDR2 LQKENI, per germline.

The table lists this clone with a few counts. This CDR3 reads CASRPPGRRFGDSPLHF. CDR3 sequence (DNA): TGTGCCAGTAGACCCCCGGGACGCCGATTTGGGGATTCACCCCTCCACTTT. The chain is built from TRBV19 and TRBJ1-6; D may be TRBD1 (5 bases). The ends were cut back, 6 bases at V and 8 bases at J, with 23 bases in the middle. The CDR3 length is 17 residues. Germline assignment: CDR1 LNHDA and CDR2 SQIVND (reference sequence). Variable domain in full (rest from reference TRBV19 and TRBJ1-6): DGGITQSPKYLFRKEGQNVTLSCEQNLNHDAMYWYRQDPGQGLRLIYYSQIVNDFQKGDIAEGYSVSREKKESFPLTVTSAQKNPTAFYLCASRPPGRRFGDSPLHFGNGTRLTVT.

The chain joins TRBV30 to TRBJ1-2; weak D call: TRBD1 (6 bases). The V and J ends lost 2 bases and 8 bases respectively, with 15 bases between them. Germline-derived CDR1 and CDR2 are GTSNPN and SVGIG (reference sequence). The CDR3 spans 13 residues. The CDR3 protein is CAWSMGGAGGYTF. CDR3 nucleotides: TGTGCCTGGAGTATGGGGGGCGCGGGGGGCTACACCTTC.

In its sample, this clone is medium-sized (0.01 to 0.1%). This chain joins TRBV30 and TRBJ1-1; no clear D gene. Per the germline V gene, CDR1 is GTSNPN and CDR2 is SVGIG (reference sequence). The CDR3 is made up of 12 amino acids. V lost 5 bases and J 8 bases, leaving 15 bases between the germline ends. As DNA, the CDR3 is TGTGCCTGGGGGGTAGAGTCCGGGGAAGCTTTCTTT. Translation: CAWGVESGEAFF.

The chain has TRBV7-3 and TRBJ2-5; D may match TRBD1 or TRBD2 (5 bases each). V was cut by 1 base and J by 4 bases, with 16 bases left in between. There are 16 residues in the CDR3. The germline gives CDR1 SGHTA, CDR2 FQGTGA. The CDR3 region is CASSLRGSGQGETQYF. The CDR3 nucleotides read TGTGCCAGCAGCTTAAGGGGTTCGGGGCAGGGAGAGACCCAGTACTTC.

The genes are TRBV18 and TRBJ2-5; D perhaps matches TRBD1 (5 bases). CDR1 and CDR2 from the germline V gene are KGHSH and LQKENI. Trimming pared 2 bases from V and 5 bases from J, leaving 12 bases between. The CDR3 is 14 amino acids. In DNA form, the CDR3 reads TGTGCCAGCTCACCAAGTGGACAAGGGGAGACCCAGTACTTC. This codes for CASSPSGQGETQYF.

The rearrangement joins TRBV9 to TRBJ2-1; 8 bases align to TRBD2. The germline V gene encodes CDR1 SGDLS and CDR2 YYNGEE. There are 18 residues in the CDR3. After removal of 0 bases from V and 0 bases from J, the junction contained 8 bases not matched to a gene. CDR3 bases: TGTGCCAGCAGCGTAGTATCGGGGGGGGTCCCCTCCTACAATGAGCAGTTCTTC. This codes for CASSVVSGGVPSYNEQFF.

In DNA form, the CDR3 reads TGTGCCAGCAGCGTAGAGGGGGAGCACGCAGATACGCAGTATTTT. Translated: CASSVEGEHADTQYF. The chain has TRBV9 and TRBJ2-3; D may be TRBD1 (6 bases). This CDR3 contains 15 residues. CDR1 and CDR2 from the germline V gene are SGDLS and YYNGEE. Trimming removed 0 bases at V and 4 bases at J, with 12 bases between. Supplemented by reference TRBV9 and TRBJ2-3, the full variable domain reads DSGVTQTPKHLITATGQRVTLRCSPRSGDLSVYWYQQSLDQGLQFLIQYYNGEERAKGNILERFSAQQFPDLHSELNLSSLELGDSALYFCASSVEGEHADTQYFGPGTRLTVL.

The chain joins TRBV4-2 to TRBJ2-7; maybe TRBD1 (6 bases). Germline values: CDR1 LGHNA, CDR2 YNFKEQ. The CDR3 loop spans 16 amino acids. V was shortened by 4 bases and J by 2 bases, with 18 bases between the two germline ends. The CDR3 here is CASSPSVGTQAYEQYF. The CDR3 DNA is TGTGCCAGCAGCCCATCGGTCGGGACACAAGCCTACGAGCAGTACTTC.

This clone was recorded only once. The chain links TRBV9 to TRBJ2-3; 9 bases fit TRBD2. This CDR3 region has 15 residues. Germline trimming cut 0 bases from V and 4 bases from J; bases unmatched to any gene: 3. Germline-derived CDR1 and CDR2 are SGDLS and YYNGEE. CDR3 sequence reads: CASSVGGGRADTQYF. As DNA, the CDR3 is TGTGCCAGCAGCGTAGGGGGCGGGAGGGCAGATACGCAGTATTTT.

The chain combines TRBV7-2 with TRBJ2-4, with 10 bases that match TRBD2. V shed 4 bases and J 6 bases; nucleotides not matched to a gene: 3. The germline V gene encodes CDR1 SGHTA and CDR2 FQGNSA. This CDR3 comprises 14 residues. The DNA for the CDR3 is TGTGCCAGCAGCTCTAGCGGGGGCGGAAACATTCAGTACTTC. It encodes CASSSSGGGNIQYF. The entire variable domain, with the rest obtained from reference TRBV7-2 and TRBJ2-4, is as follows: GAGVSQSPSNKVTEKGKDVELRCDPISGHTALYWYRQSLGQGLEFLIYFQGNSAPDKSGLPSDRFSAERTGGSVSTLTIQRTQQEDSAVYLCASSSSGGGNIQYFGAGTRLSVL.

This clone showed up just a few times. J is TRBJ1-2 and V is TRBV2; unclear D gene. The CDR3 is made up of 12 amino acids. The germline gives CDR1 SNHLY, CDR2 FYNNEI. V was shortened by 3 bases and J by 4 bases, with 6 bases between the two germline ends. DNA of the CDR3: TGTGCCAGCAGTGATTCCAGCTATGGCTACACCTTC. Translating it yields CASSDSSYGYTF.

J is TRBJ1-5 and V is TRBV7-2, with D unclear. The CDR3 extends over 13 amino acids. Between the trimmed V and J ends, which lost 1 base and 4 bases, there was a span of 5 bases. CDR1 and CDR2 (germline): SGHTA, FQGNSA. In nucleotides, the CDR3 is TGTGCCAGCAGCTTAGGACCTAATCAGCCCCAGCATTTT. It specifies CASSLGPNQPQHF.

The V gene is TRBV7-2, the J gene TRBJ1-4, with a possible D match to TRBD1 (5 bases). The CDR3 has 17 amino acids. CDR1 SGHTA and CDR2 FQGNSA come from the germline V gene. V was trimmed by 3 bases and J by 7 bases, leaving 21 bases between them. In DNA form, the CDR3 reads TGTGCCAGCAGCTTTAACCCCCCAGGGACGGTTGGTGAAAAACTGTTTTTT. Protein: CASSFNPPGTVGEKLFF.

The chain uses TRBV6-1 and TRBJ1-2; 11 nucleotides align to TRBD1. Losses at the gene ends were 7 bases for V and 4 bases for J; bases not matched to a gene: 5. CDR3 length: 14 residues. In germline, CDR1 is MNHNS, CDR2 SASEGT. The CDR3 reads CASTRDRGSYGYTF. CDR3 nucleotide sequence: TGTGCCAGCACTCGGGACAGGGGGAGCTATGGCTACACCTTC.

This rearrangement joins TRBV10-1 to TRBJ2-7; perhaps D is TRBD1 or TRBD2 (7 bases each). Germline V lookup: CDR1 WNHNN, CDR2 SYGVQD (reference sequence). V lost 6 bases and J lost 12, with 18 bases in between. The CDR3 is made up of 12 amino acids. The CDR3 DNA is TGCGCCAGCAGCCCCGGCGGGGGACAGACGTACTTC. Its protein product is CASSPGGGQTYF.

This clone was recorded a few times. This chain links TRBV2 with TRBJ2-2; D not resolved. V lost 1 base, J lost 8 bases, and 8 bases lay in between. CDR1 is SNHLY and CDR2 is FYNNEI in the germline V gene. The CDR3 length is 13 residues. CDR3 sequence reads: CASSEDRVGELFF. The CDR3, as DNA: TGTGCCAGCAGTGAAGACCGGGTTGGGGAGCTGTTTTTT. Together with reference TRBV2 and TRBJ2-2, the CDR3 gives the full variable domain: EPEVTQTPSHQVTQMGQEVILRCVPISNHLYFYWYRQILGQKVEFLVSFYNNEISEKSEIFDDQFSVERPDGSNFTLKIRSTKLEDSAMYFCASSEDRVGELFFGEGSRLTVL.

J is TRBJ2-1 and V is TRBV6-4; D possibly matches TRBD1 or TRBD2 (5 bases each). V was cut by 3 bases and J by 4 bases, with 13 bases left in between. There are 15 residues in the CDR3. Germline-derived CDR1 and CDR2 are MRHNA and SNTAGT. The CDR3 loop is CASSEAGSTYNEQFF. CDR3 DNA sequence: TGTGCCAGCAGTGAGGCAGGGAGTACATACAATGAGCAGTTCTTC.

V is TRBV11-3 and J is TRBJ2-7; 7 bases are a match to TRBD1. The germline CDR1 and CDR2 sequences are SGHNT and YENEEA. V lost 1 base to trimming and J lost 7 bases; unmatched junction nucleotides: 4. This CDR3 comprises 13 residues. CDR3: CASSLAARGEQYF. CDR3 bases: TGTGCCAGCAGCTTAGCGGCCAGGGGGGAGCAGTACTTC. Combining the CDR3 with reference TRBV11-3 and TRBJ2-7 gives the whole variable domain EAGVVQSPRYKIIEKKQPVAFWCNPISGHNTLYWYLQNLGQGPELLIRYENEEAVDDSQLPKDRFSAERLKGVDSTLKIQPAELGDSAVYLCASSLAARGEQYFGPGTRLTVT.

The V gene is TRBV9, the J gene TRBJ1-2; D is unclear. Germline CDR1 is SGDLS and CDR2 is YYNGEE. This CDR3 spans 17 amino acids. The V and J ends lost 3 bases and 1 base respectively, with 19 bases between them. The CDR3: CASSGIHVVTLNYGYTF. The CDR3 region has the DNA TGTGCCAGCAGCGGGATTCATGTCGTTACGCTTAACTATGGCTACACCTTC.

The chain carries TRBV7-8 and TRBJ2-7; TRBD2 matches at 7 bases. The V gene's germline CDR1 is SGHVS and CDR2 FQNEAQ. V gave up 7 bases and J gave up 3 bases; unmatched junction bases: 9. The CDR3 has 14 residues. The CDR3 DNA is TGTGCCAGCAAATTAGAGGGGACTAACTACGAGCAGTACTTC. Its translation: CASKLEGTNYEQYF.

The chain couples TRBV7-2 to TRBJ2-7, with D perhaps matching TRBD2 (6 bases). The CDR3 runs to 13 residues. Germline CDR1 SGHTA, CDR2 FQGNSA. V was pared by 3 bases and J by 4 bases, with 10 bases between. CDR3 amino acids: CASSLPGRYEQYF. In DNA form, the CDR3 reads TGTGCCAGCAGCTTGCCAGGGAGGTACGAGCAGTACTTC.

This clone was counted a few times. The chain links TRBV5-1 to TRBJ2-7; tentative D call: TRBD2 (5 bases). From germline, CDR1 is SGHRS and CDR2 YFSETQ. Trimming took off 2 bases at V and 3 bases at J, with 12 bases between the two ends. This CDR3 has 14 amino acids. The CDR3 loop reads CASSLRSGDYEQYF. The CDR3 DNA follows: TGCGCCAGCAGCTTAAGATCCGGGGACTACGAGCAGTACTTC.

This clone was counted once. The chain combines TRBV10-3 with TRBJ1-5, with D perhaps matching TRBD1 (5 bases). CDR3 length: 15 amino acids. Germline V gene sequence: CDR1 ENHRY, CDR2 SYGVKD. V lost 3 bases and J lost 2, with 11 bases in between. CDR3 residues: CAISDREEGNQPQHF. CDR3 nucleotides: TGTGCCATCAGTGACAGGGAGGAAGGCAATCAGCCCCAGCATTTT.

J is TRBJ2-2 and V is TRBV5-4, with 9 bases identical to TRBD1. Looked up from germline, CDR1 is SGHNT and CDR2 is YYREEE (reference sequence). V dropped 5 bases and J dropped 5; count of bases not matched to a gene: 16. This CDR3 has 18 residues. CDR3 DNA sequence: TGTGCCAGCAGTCGCCCGAAACAAGGGACAGGGTTTACCGGGGAGCTGTTTTTT. It translates to CASSRPKQGTGFTGELFF.

This chain uses TRBV18 with TRBJ1-6; D gene ambiguous. The CDR3 is 12 residues long. Between the trimmed V and J ends, which lost 2 bases and 9 bases, there was a span of 5 bases. CDR1 KGHSH and CDR2 LQKENI come from the germline V gene. CDR3: CASSPIGSPLHF. The CDR3, as DNA: TGTGCCAGCTCACCAATTGGTTCACCCCTCCACTTT. The full variable domain, in which reference TRBV18 and TRBJ1-6 provide the parts outside the CDR3, is NAGVMQNPRHLVRRRGQEARLRCSPMKGHSHVYWYRQLPEEGLKFMVYLQKENIIDESGMPKERFSAEFPKEGPSILRIQQVVRGDSAAYFCASSPIGSPLHFGNGTRLTVT.